The T cell receptor (beta chain) under discussion was sequenced for a study of blood T cells in healthy people across ages. Through a sample-barcoded 5' primer and a J-beta primer mix, a second PCR was run for about 6 to 12 cycles. From the 5' RACE reads, TCRdb called clonotypes with MiXCR, one entry per CDR3 protein. The repertoire consists of roughly 1,300,000 distinct CDR3 sequences, with almost 60% occurring once and the leading ten covering 6.7%. Germline CDR1 and CDR2: DFQATT and SNEGSKA (reference sequence). This CDR3 has 14 amino acids. Trimming cost V 1 base and J 5 bases, with 14 bases left between them.

The sequence came from a man aged 18 to 30 in good health. Material for sequencing was blood. The chain uses TRBV20-1 and TRBJ2-5; D might be TRBD2 (5 bases). CDR3 nucleotide sequence: TGCAGTGCTAGAGTCCACACGGCGGGCGAGACCCAGTACTTC. Its translation is CSARVHTAGETQYF.